The rows below give T cell receptor beta chains drawn from one sample of a study of long-term antiretroviral therapy in people with HIV. Some clones are missing from TCRdb's copy, which holds only in-frame ones; the method was immunoSEQ multiplex PCR. The profile shows 30,000 to 40,000 clones, roughly three quarters of them singletons. The material sequenced was unsorted PBMCs, taken 1.9 years after starting antiretroviral therapy. These receptors were collected from a man in his late teens or twenties with HIV. Each CDR3 is given with its conserved first and last residue. A D gene is named only where the DNA matches it firmly. Some rows mark clone size as missing; the rest say once, few, many or name a class of expanded clone.

CDR3 DNA | CDR3 protein | J gene | V gene | D gene | clone size
TGTGCCATCAGTGAGGACAGGGATCAGCCCCAGCATTTT | CAISEDRDQPQHF | TRBJ1-5 | TRBV10-3 | TRBD1 | -
TGTGCCAGCAGTGCCTCTTCACTTGGCTACACCTTC | CASSASSLGYTF | TRBJ1-2 | TRBV6-1 | - | -
TGCAGCGTTGTTCTAGCGGGGGGGGGTGGAGAGACCCAGTACTTC | CSVVLAGGGGETQYF | TRBJ2-5 | TRBV29-1 | TRBD2 | -
TGTGCCAGCAGCTTAGGATCCCTCCGTAATACGCAGTATTTT | CASSLGSLRNTQYF | TRBJ2-3 | TRBV7-2 | - | -
TGTGCCAGCAGCCCAATAGGGGACAATTCACCCCTCCACTTT | CASSPIGDNSPLHF | TRBJ1-6 | TRBV5-6 | - | -
TGTGCCAGCAGCTTGATACTAGCGGTTCAGGAGACCCAGTACTTC | CASSLILAVQETQYF | TRBJ2-5 | TRBV5-4 | TRBD2 | -
TGTGCCAGTAGTAGACAAGCGGGGGGTATAGATACGCAGTATTTT | CASSRQAGGIDTQYF | TRBJ2-3 | TRBV19 | TRBD2 | -
TGTGCCTGGAGGGGCCCCACCTGGCATGAAAAACTGTTTTTT | CAWRGPTWHEKLFF | TRBJ1-4 | TRBV30 | - | once
TGTGCCAGTAGTATCCAGGGACAGGGAACCTATGGCTACACCTTC | CASSIQGQGTYGYTF | TRBJ1-2 | TRBV19 | TRBD1 | few
TGTGCCAGCAGCCTCAGTTGGGGACAGGGAAGCTCTGGGGCCAACGTCCTGACTTTC | CASSLSWGQGSSGANVLTF | TRBJ2-6 | TRBV9 | TRBD1 | -
TGTGCCAGCAGTGCCGGACATTTAGATACGCAGTATTTT | CASSAGHLDTQYF | TRBJ2-3 | TRBV6-1 | - | -
TGTGCCAGCAGTTCAGTGGACACAGATACGCAGTATTTT | CASSSVDTDTQYF | TRBJ2-3 | TRBV28 | - | -
TGTGCCAGCACCTACAGGGATGGCTACACCTTC | CASTYRDGYTF | TRBJ1-2 | TRBV28 | - | -
TGCGCCAGCAGTGAGTGGGGGACAAGGGCGGACGAGCAGTACTTC | CASSEWGTRADEQYF | TRBJ2-7 | TRBV10-1 | - | few
TGTGCCTGGAGTGTTAACCCTGGGTATGGCTACACCTTC | CAWSVNPGYGYTF | TRBJ1-2 | TRBV30 | - | few
TGTGCCAGCAGCACAGGGGTTGGAAACACCATATATTTT | CASSTGVGNTIYF | TRBJ1-3 | TRBV7-2 | TRBD1 | -
TGTGCCAGCAGCCCTACGGTAGGCACCGGGGAGCTGTTTTTT | CASSPTVGTGELFF | TRBJ2-2 | TRBV7-9 | - | few
TGTGCCAGCTCACCCACCGGGACAGACTACACCGGGGAGCTGTTTTTT | CASSPTGTDYTGELFF | TRBJ2-2 | TRBV18 | TRBD1 | -
TGTGCCAGCAGTGAAGTGGGGACAGAGCAGTTCTTC | CASSEVGTEQFF | TRBJ2-1 | TRBV6-1 | - | -
TGTGCCACCAGCAGCCACAATCAGCCCCAGCATTTT | CATSSHNQPQHF | TRBJ1-5 | TRBV15 | - | -
TGTGCCAGCAGTTACTTGGGGACGGAGTATGGCTACACCTTC | CASSYLGTEYGYTF | TRBJ1-2 | TRBV6-5 | - | -
TGTGCCAGCAGCTCAGGGGGGCACACCGGGGAGCTGTTTTTT | CASSSGGHTGELFF | TRBJ2-2 | TRBV7-3 | - | -
TGTGCCAGCAGCCGGGACGGCAACACCGGGGAGCTGTTTTTT | CASSRDGNTGELFF | TRBJ2-2 | TRBV6-6 | - | -
TGTGCCAGCTCCCCACGGGGACCCTACGAGCAGTACTTC | CASSPRGPYEQYF | TRBJ2-7 | TRBV18 | - | few
TGCGCCAGCAGCCAAGGAGGGGGACAGAGGAATCAGCCCCAGCATTTT | CASSQGGGQRNQPQHF | TRBJ1-5 | TRBV4-1 | TRBD1 | -
TGTGCCAGCAGCGTAGACCTTAACACTGAAGCTTTCTTT | CASSVDLNTEAFF | TRBJ1-1 | TRBV9 | - | -
TGTGCCAGCAGCTCGTCTAGCGGGGGGGCTCGGGAGCAGTTCTTC | CASSSSSGGAREQFF | TRBJ2-1 | TRBV11-3 | TRBD2 | -
TGTGCCTGGAACCAGGGAGGTGATGGCTACACCTTC | CAWNQGGDGYTF | TRBJ1-2 | TRBV30 | - | few
TGTGCCAGTACCTTTTACAGGGGGCAGAAGTCCAACTATGGCTACACCTTC | CASTFYRGQKSNYGYTF | TRBJ1-2 | TRBV19 | TRBD1 | -
TGTGCCAGCAGCTTGATGGCAGCCCCCAATCAGCCCCAGCATTTT | CASSLMAAPNQPQHF | TRBJ1-5 | TRBV5-6 | - | -
TGCGCCAGCAGCTCCGGACAGGGGGCCTACGAGCAGTACTTC | CASSSGQGAYEQYF | TRBJ2-7 | TRBV5-1 | TRBD1 | -
TGTGCCAGTAGATTCCTAGGGAGCGGGGAGCTGTTTTTT | CASRFLGSGELFF | TRBJ2-2 | TRBV19 | - | -
TGTGCCAGCAGCTCTCTAACGGTTCGGGGGAGACAAGAGACCCAGTACTTC | CASSSLTVRGRQETQYF | TRBJ2-5 | TRBV11-2 | - | -
TGTGCCAGCAGCGCCACGGGACACCGAAACTATGGCTACACCTTC | CASSATGHRNYGYTF | TRBJ1-2 | TRBV9 | - | -
TGTGCCACCCTAGCGGGGGTGATTGAAGCAGAGACCCAGTACTTC | CATLAGVIEAETQYF | TRBJ2-5 | TRBV7-8 | TRBD2 | -
TGCAGCGTCGTTAAAGACACCTCGGGCACTGAAGCTTTCTTT | CSVVKDTSGTEAFF | TRBJ1-1 | TRBV29-1 | - | -
TGTGCCAGCAGTTTGGTCGAGGGGGGGCCCCAGCATTTT | CASSLVEGGPQHF | TRBJ1-5 | TRBV6-1 | - | few
TGTGCCTGGAGTTCGGGGGGCTCCTACAATGAGCAGTTCTTC | CAWSSGGSYNEQFF | TRBJ2-1 | TRBV30 | TRBD2 | once
TGTGCCAGCAGTTTAGCTAACTCCGGCTACACCTTC | CASSLANSGYTF | TRBJ1-2 | TRBV28 | - | -
TGCAGCGTTGGCGACTCCGGGACAGGGGAAGGCTACACCTTC | CSVGDSGTGEGYTF | TRBJ1-2 | TRBV29-1 | TRBD1 | -
TGTGCCAGCAGTTTATTACTGGGATCGGGCACAGATACGCAGTATTTT | CASSLLLGSGTDTQYF | TRBJ2-3 | TRBV27 | - | -
TGTGCCTGGAGTGTTGGGAGAGGTGGCTACACCTTC | CAWSVGRGGYTF | TRBJ1-2 | TRBV30 | - | -
TGTGCCAGCTCCCCTCGGGAGGGGTGGAGCACTGAAGCTTTCTTT | CASSPREGWSTEAFF | TRBJ1-1 | TRBV18 | - | -
TGTGCCAGCAGCCGTCGCCAGGGTCAAATCGCTGAAGCTTTCTTT | CASSRRQGQIAEAFF | TRBJ1-1 | TRBV2 | - | -
TGTGCCAGCAGCTCTTACTGGACAGGAGACAACTATGGCTACACCTTC | CASSSYWTGDNYGYTF | TRBJ1-2 | TRBV7-8 | TRBD1 | -
TGTGCCAGCAGAGGGGAAGGTACTGAAGCTTTCTTT | CASRGEGTEAFF | TRBJ1-1 | TRBV6-5 | - | few
TGTGCCAGCAGCGAGGGCCAGGGTATTTCACCCCTCCACTTT | CASSEGQGISPLHF | TRBJ1-6 | TRBV7-3 | - | -
TGTGCCAGCAGTGGGTTTGGGCGATTTTCTAGCAATCAGCCCCAGCATTTT | CASSGFGRFSSNQPQHF | TRBJ1-5 | TRBV6-1 | - | -